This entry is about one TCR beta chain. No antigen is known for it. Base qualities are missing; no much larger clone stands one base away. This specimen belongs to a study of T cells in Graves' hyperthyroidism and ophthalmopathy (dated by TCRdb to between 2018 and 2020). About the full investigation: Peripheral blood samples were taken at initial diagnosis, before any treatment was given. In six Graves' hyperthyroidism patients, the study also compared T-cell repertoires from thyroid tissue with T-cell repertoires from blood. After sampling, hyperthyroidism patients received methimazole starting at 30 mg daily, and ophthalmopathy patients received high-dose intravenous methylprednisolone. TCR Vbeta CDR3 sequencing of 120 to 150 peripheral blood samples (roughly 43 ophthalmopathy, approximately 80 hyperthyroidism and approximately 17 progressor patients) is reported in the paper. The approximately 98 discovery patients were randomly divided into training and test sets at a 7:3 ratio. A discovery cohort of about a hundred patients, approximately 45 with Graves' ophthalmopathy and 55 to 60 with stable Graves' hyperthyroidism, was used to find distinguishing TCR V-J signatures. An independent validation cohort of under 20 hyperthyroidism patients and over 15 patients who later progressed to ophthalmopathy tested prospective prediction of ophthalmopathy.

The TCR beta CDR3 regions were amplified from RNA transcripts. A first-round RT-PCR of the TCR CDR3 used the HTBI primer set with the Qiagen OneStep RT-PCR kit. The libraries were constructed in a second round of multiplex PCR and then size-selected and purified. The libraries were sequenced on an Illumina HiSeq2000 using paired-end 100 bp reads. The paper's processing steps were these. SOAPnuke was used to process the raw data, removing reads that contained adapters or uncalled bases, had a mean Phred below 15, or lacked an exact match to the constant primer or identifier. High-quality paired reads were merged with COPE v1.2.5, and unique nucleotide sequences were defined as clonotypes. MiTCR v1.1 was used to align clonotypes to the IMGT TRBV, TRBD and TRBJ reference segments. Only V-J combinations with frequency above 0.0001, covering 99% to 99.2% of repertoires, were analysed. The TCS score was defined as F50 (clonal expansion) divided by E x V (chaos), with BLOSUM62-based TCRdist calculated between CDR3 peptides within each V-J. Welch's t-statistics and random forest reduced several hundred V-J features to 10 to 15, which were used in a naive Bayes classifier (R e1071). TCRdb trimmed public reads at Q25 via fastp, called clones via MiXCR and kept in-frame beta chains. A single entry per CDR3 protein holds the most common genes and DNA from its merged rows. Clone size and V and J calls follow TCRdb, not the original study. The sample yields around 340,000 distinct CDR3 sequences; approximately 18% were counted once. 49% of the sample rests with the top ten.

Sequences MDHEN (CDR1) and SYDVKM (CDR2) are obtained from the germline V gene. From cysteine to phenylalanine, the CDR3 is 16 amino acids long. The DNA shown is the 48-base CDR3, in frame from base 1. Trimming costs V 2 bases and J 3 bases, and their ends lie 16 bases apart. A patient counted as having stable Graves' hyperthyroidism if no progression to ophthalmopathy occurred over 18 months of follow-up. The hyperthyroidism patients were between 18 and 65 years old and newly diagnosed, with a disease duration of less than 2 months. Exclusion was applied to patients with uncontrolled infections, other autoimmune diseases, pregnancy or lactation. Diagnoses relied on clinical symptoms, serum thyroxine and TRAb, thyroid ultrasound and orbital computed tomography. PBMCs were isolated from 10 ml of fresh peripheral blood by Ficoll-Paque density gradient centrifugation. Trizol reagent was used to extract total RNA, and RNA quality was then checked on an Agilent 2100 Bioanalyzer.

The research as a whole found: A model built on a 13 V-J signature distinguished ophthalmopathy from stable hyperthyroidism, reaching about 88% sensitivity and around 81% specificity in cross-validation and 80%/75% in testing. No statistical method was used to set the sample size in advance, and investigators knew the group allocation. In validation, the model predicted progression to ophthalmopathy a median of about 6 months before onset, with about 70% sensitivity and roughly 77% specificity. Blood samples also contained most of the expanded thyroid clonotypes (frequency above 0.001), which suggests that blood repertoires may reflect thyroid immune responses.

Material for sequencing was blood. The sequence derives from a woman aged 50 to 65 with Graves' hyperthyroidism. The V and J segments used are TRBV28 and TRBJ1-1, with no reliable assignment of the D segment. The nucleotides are TGTGCCAGCAGTTTAAAGAGGGTGCAACGGGACACTGAAGCTTTCTTT. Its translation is CASSLKRVQRDTEAFF.